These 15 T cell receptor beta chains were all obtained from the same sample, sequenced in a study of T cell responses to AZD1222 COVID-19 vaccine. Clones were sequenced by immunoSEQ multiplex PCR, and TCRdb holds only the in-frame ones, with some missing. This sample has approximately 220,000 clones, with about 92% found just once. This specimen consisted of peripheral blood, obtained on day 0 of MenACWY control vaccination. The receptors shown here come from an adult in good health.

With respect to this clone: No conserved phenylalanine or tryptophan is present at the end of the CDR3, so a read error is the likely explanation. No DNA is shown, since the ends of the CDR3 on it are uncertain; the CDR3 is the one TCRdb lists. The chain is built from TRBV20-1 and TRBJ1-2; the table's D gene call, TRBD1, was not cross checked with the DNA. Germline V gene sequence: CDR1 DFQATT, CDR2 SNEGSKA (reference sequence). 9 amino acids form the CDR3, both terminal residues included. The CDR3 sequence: CSARQGGAE.

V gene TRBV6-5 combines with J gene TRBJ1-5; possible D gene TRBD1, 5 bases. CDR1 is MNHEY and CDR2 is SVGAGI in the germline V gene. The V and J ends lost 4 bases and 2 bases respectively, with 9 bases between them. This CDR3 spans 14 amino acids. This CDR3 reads CASSWGKGNQPQHF. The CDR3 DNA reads TGTGCCAGCAGTTGGGGGAAGGGCAATCAGCCCCAGCATTTT.

The CDR3 here is CASSQDHPVYGYTF. The DNA for the CDR3 is TGTGCCAGCAGCCAAGATCATCCCGTCTATGGCTACACCTTC. The chain carries TRBV3-1 (or the pseudogene TRBV3-2) and TRBJ1-2, with unresolved D. Germline loops: CDR1 LGHDT, CDR2 YNNKEL (reference sequence). Between the trimmed V and J ends, which lost 0 bases and 4 bases, there was a span of 9 bases. The CDR3 is made up of 14 amino acids.

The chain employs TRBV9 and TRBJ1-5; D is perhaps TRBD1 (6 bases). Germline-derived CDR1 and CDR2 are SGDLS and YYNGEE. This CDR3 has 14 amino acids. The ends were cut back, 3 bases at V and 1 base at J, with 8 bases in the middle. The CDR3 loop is CASSAGVSNQPQHF. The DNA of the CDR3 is TGTGCCAGCAGCGCAGGGGTAAGCAATCAGCCCCAGCATTTT.

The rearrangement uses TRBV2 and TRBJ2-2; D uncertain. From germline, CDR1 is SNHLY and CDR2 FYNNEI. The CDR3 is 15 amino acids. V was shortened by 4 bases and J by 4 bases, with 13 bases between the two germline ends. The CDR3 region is CASSAMGGFTGELFF. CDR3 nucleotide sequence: TGTGCCAGCAGTGCCATGGGTGGGTTCACCGGGGAGCTGTTTTTT.

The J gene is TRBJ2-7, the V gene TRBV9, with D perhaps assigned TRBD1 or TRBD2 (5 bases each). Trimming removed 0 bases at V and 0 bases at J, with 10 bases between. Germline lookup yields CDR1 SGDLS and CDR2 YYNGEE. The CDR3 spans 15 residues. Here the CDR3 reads CASSVDSGSSYEQYF. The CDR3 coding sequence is TGTGCCAGCAGCGTAGACTCAGGGAGCTCCTACGAGCAGTACTTC.

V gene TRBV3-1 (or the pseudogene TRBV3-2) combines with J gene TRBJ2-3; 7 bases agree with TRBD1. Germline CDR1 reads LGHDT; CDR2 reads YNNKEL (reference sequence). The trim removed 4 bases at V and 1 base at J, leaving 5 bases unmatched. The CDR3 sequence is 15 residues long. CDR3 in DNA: TGTGCCAGCAGCCCAGACAGGGCAGGCACAGATACGCAGTATTTT. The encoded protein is CASSPDRAGTDTQYF.

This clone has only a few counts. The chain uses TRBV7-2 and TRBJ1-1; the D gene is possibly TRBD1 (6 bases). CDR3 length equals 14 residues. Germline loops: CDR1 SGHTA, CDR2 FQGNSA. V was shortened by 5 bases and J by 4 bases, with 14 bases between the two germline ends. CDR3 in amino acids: CASSPIQGLTEAFF. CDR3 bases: TGTGCCAGCAGCCCGATACAGGGTCTCACTGAAGCTTTCTTT.

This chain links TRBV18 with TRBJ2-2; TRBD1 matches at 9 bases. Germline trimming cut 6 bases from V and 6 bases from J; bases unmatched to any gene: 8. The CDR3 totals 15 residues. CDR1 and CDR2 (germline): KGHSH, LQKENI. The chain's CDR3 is CASSHGQGRAGELFF. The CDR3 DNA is TGTGCCAGCTCTCACGGACAGGGGCGGGCCGGGGAGCTGTTTTTT.

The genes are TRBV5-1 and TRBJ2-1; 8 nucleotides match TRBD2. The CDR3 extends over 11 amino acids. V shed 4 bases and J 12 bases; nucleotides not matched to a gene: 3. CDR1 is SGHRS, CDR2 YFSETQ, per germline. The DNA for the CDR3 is TGCGCCAGCAGCCGGGAGGGATTGCAGTTCTTC. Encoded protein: CASSREGLQFF.

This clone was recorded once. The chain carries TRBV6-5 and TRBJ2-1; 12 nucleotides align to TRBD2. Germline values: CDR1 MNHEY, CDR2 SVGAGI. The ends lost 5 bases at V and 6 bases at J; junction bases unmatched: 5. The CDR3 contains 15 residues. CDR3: CASSLLAGGVNEQFF. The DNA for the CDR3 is TGTGCCAGCAGTCTTCTAGCGGGGGGGGTCAATGAGCAGTTCTTC.

The CDR3 nucleotides are TGCGCCAGCAGCCTTCACCAAAATCAGCCCCAGCATTTT. This translates into CASSLHQNQPQHF. The V gene is TRBV4-1, the J gene TRBJ1-5, with D uncertain. CDR3 length equals 13 residues. V was clipped by 4 bases and J by 4 bases, with 8 bases between them. CDR1 is MGHRA, CDR2 YSYEKL, per germline.

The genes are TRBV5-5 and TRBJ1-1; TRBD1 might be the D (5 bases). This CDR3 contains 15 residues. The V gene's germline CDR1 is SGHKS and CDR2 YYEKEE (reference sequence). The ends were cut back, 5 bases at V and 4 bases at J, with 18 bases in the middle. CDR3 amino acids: CASRWQGELATEAFF. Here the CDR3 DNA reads TGTGCCAGCAGGTGGCAGGGCGAATTGGCCACTGAAGCTTTCTTT.

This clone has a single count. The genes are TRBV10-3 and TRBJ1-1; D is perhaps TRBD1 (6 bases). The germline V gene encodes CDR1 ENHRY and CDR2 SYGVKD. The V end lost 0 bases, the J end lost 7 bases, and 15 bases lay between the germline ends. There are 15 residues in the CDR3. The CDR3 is CAISESKAGAGEAFF. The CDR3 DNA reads TGTGCCATCAGTGAGTCGAAGGCGGGGGCCGGTGAAGCTTTCTTT.

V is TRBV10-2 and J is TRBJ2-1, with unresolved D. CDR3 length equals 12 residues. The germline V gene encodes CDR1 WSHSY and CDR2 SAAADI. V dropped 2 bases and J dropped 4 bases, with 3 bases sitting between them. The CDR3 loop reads CASSETYNEQFF. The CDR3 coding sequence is TGCGCCAGCAGTGAGACTTACAATGAGCAGTTCTTC.